Shown below are 10 T cell receptor beta chains from a single sample sequenced in a study of beta chain features in type 1 diabetes. Regarding the study as a whole: Among patients with Type 1 diabetes, TCRB CDR3s were moderately but significantly shorter in every one of the four CD4+ subsets.

No antigen has been identified for these receptors. Expressed TCRB transcripts were sequenced after all isolated RNA was converted to cDNA. Profiled with immunoSEQ multiplex PCR; TCRdb holds only in-frame clones, not every one. This repertoire shows a few hundred thousand clones, roughly 25% found once; its top ten account for 0.012%. The material sequenced was naive CD4+ T cells from blood. The origin of the receptors is a woman younger than 45 with type 1 diabetes.

The chain uses TRBV11-1 and TRBJ2-3; D might be TRBD2 (5 bases). Trimming removed 5 bases from V and 1 base from J, with 10 bases in between. CDR1 is SGHAT, CDR2 FQDESV, per germline (reference sequence). This CDR3 contains 14 residues. CDR3: CASSPRGGTDTQYF. The CDR3 DNA reads TGTGCCAGCAGCCCTCGGGGAGGCACAGATACGCAGTATTTT.

The chain links TRBV29-1 to TRBJ2-1, with 7 bases identical to TRBD1. CDR3 length: 14 residues. Trimming cost V 7 bases and J 8 bases; bases outside gene matches: 14. In germline, CDR1 is SQVTM, CDR2 ANQGSEA. The CDR3 nucleotides read TGCAGCGCCGGTCGCCGACAGGGAATAGATGAGCAGTTCTTC. Translated, it gives CSAGRRQGIDEQFF.

V usage is TRBV2 and J usage is TRBJ2-5, with 7 bases identical to TRBD1. The CDR3 totals 13 residues. Losses at the gene ends were 9 bases for V and 2 bases for J; bases not matched to a gene: 6. Germline V CDR1 and CDR2: SNHLY, FYNNEI. The CDR3 is CARQDRPQETQYF. CDR3 nucleotide sequence: TGTGCCAGACAGGACAGGCCTCAAGAGACCCAGTACTTC.

This clone was seen a few times. CDR3 DNA: TGTGCCAGCAGTTTACAAGAACCCACTGAAGCTTTCTTT. This codes for CASSLQEPTEAFF. The chain carries TRBV6-6 and TRBJ1-1; unclear D gene. Germline V CDR1 and CDR2: MNHNY, SVGAGI (reference sequence). This CDR3 comprises 13 residues. V gave up 4 bases and J gave up 4 bases, with 10 bases separating them.

This clone was detected only a few times. The V gene is TRBV5-6, the J gene TRBJ1-1, with TRBD1 as a possible D gene (6 bases). The germline gives CDR1 SGHDT, CDR2 YYEEEE. This CDR3 is built from 14 residues. V was pared by 0 bases and J by 6 bases, with 12 bases between. CDR3 nucleotide sequence: TGTGCCAGCAGCTTGGTCCGCAGGGGCTCTGAAGCTTTCTTT. This sequence encodes CASSLVRRGSEAFF.

This clone was picked up a small number of times. J is TRBJ2-7 and V is TRBV5-4, with TRBD2 matching over 10 bases. V was pared by 3 bases and J by 0 bases, with 6 bases of the junction left unmatched. The CDR3 runs 16 residues. In germline, CDR1 is SGHNT, CDR2 YYREEE (reference sequence). CDR3 sequence (DNA): TGTGCCAGCAGCTCTGGACTAGCGGAGAGCTCCTACGAGCAGTACTTC. The encoded protein is CASSSGLAESSYEQYF.

The CDR3 here is CASSLYGEAFF. DNA of the CDR3: TGTGCCAGCAGTCTGTACGGTGAAGCTTTCTTT. J is TRBJ1-1 and V is TRBV28; D is ambiguous. Germline CDR1 and CDR2: MDHEN and SYDVKM. V shed 5 bases and J shed 7 bases, with 8 bases lying between them. The CDR3 consists of 11 residues. Filled out from reference TRBV28 and TRBJ1-1, the complete variable domain reads DVKVTQSSRYLVKRTGEKVFLECVQDMDHENMFWYRQDPGLGLRLIYFSYDVKMKEKGDIPEGYSVSREKKERFSLILESASTNQTSMYLCASSLYGEAFFGQGTRLTVV.

V gene TRBV4-1 combines with J gene TRBJ2-2; TRBD1 agrees at 12 bases. The CDR3 sequence is 17 residues long. V lost 1 base to trimming and J lost 3 bases; unmatched junction nucleotides: 3. Per the germline V gene, CDR1 is MGHRA and CDR2 is YSYEKL. The CDR3 region is CASSQGGTGGYTGELFF. The CDR3 DNA reads as TGCGCCAGCAGCCAAGGTGGGACAGGGGGCTACACCGGGGAGCTGTTTTTT.

The V gene is TRBV29-1, the J gene TRBJ2-5; TRBD1 might be the D (7 bases). Germline-derived CDR1 and CDR2 are SQVTM and ANQGSEA. V lost 6 bases and J 2 bases, leaving 10 bases between the germline ends. The CDR3 is made up of 12 amino acids. CDR3: CSVTGTQETQYF. The CDR3 DNA is TGCAGCGTGACAGGGACTCAAGAGACCCAGTACTTC. Variable domain in full (rest from reference TRBV29-1 and TRBJ2-5): SAVISQKPSRDICQRGTSLTIQCQVDSQVTMMFWYRQQPGQSLTLIATANQGSEATYESGFVIDKFPISRPNLTFSTLTVSNMSPEDSSIYLCSVTGTQETQYFGPGTRLLVL.

This clone was seen a few times. V usage is TRBV30 and J usage is TRBJ1-2; D ambiguous. The CDR3 spans 13 residues. The V end was cut by 0 bases, the J end by 7 bases, with 12 bases between. The germline gives CDR1 GTSNPN, CDR2 SVGIG (reference sequence). CDR3: CAWSVAGFSGYTF. The CDR3 coding sequence is TGTGCCTGGAGTGTAGCGGGGTTCAGTGGCTACACCTTC.